This T cell receptor beta chain was identified in a study of vaccination and CD4 T cells after COVID-19. Study at large: Post-vaccination specimens were collected at a median of approximately 66 days following dose two (range 14 to 241).

An Oncomine TCR Beta short-read assay was used to sequence the DNA from cultured CD4+ T cells. In this case, cultured CD4+ T cells provided the extracted genomic DNA. TCRdb re-called the PCR reads through MiXCR, storing one row per CDR3 protein. The sample has just under 20,000 distinct CDR3 sequences, roughly half seen once. The treatment denotes: approximately 11-day PBMC culture with coronavirus spike peptide pools or control peptides (ViraFEST assay). Every well contained more than 1.5 million PBMCs, which were grown with 9.5 to 10 IU/ml IL-2 and about 10 ug/ml peptide pools. This clonotype was detected a few times. Its target is not known. There are 15 residues in the CDR3. V lost 2 bases and J 0 bases, leaving 10 bases between the germline ends. CDR1 and CDR2 (germline): KGHDR, SFDVKD.

The chain recombines TRBV24-1 with TRBJ2-7; maybe TRBD1 (6 bases). The TCR was taken from a human donor who had recovered from COVID-19. Sequenced input: CD4+ T cells from blood, cultured in vitro. For the CDR3, the DNA is TGTGCCACCAGTGATTCTCGACAGGCCTCCTACGAGCAGTACTTC. As protein: CATSDSRQASYEQYF.